This TCR beta chain appears in the sequencing data of a study of blood T cell repertoires in COVID-19. Profiling relied on immunoSEQ multiplex PCR, and the TCRdb table lists in-frame clones only, not all of them. The sample consists of over 350,000 clones, around nine tenths of them appearing once. Looked up from germline, CDR1 is SGHDT and CDR2 is YYEEEE. This CDR3 contains 17 residues. V lost 1 base and J 0 bases, leaving 11 bases between the germline ends. In assigning cohorts, the study relied on participant-reported clinical history. Cohort 3 donors were reported recovered after two negative PCRs, clearance, or symptom resolution.

What was sequenced was PBMCs or T cells enriched from blood (not recorded which). The V gene is TRBV5-6, the J gene TRBJ1-6; D gene uncertain. This clonotype was sampled from a woman aged 50 to 65 who had recovered from COVID-19. The CDR3 loop is CASSLSGRSSYNSPLHF. In nucleotides, the CDR3 is TGTGCCAGCAGCTTGAGCGGACGGAGCTCCTATAATTCACCCCTCCACTTT.